The next 7 T cell receptor beta chains were all read from a single sample in a study of CD8 T cells in Susac syndrome. Reverse transcription used roughly 0.5 to 1 ug RNA and random hexamers. TCRdb called the immunoSEQ multiplex PCR reads again in MiXCR, with one record for every CDR3 protein. The sample consists of approximately 80,000 distinct CDR3 sequences, 75% to 95% of them appearing once. The sample comprised CD8+ T cells from PBMCs. All receptors derive from a human donor with multiple sclerosis.

This chain uses TRBV19 with TRBJ2-1; 12 bases fit TRBD2. After removal of 6 bases from V and 9 bases from J, the junction contained 15 bases not matched to a gene. The CDR3 contains 17 residues. The germline V gene has CDR1 LNHDA and CDR2 SQIVND (reference sequence). The CDR3 is CASSPGWLAGGHSEQFF. In DNA form, the CDR3 reads TGTGCCAGTAGCCCCGGGTGGCTAGCGGGAGGGCATTCTGAGCAGTTCTTC.

The V and J genes are TRBV13 and TRBJ2-5; TRBD2 might be the D (5 bases). The CDR3 totals 14 residues. Trimming removed 3 bases at V and 7 bases at J, with 15 bases between. Germline CDR1 and CDR2: PRHDT and FYEKMQ (reference sequence). The CDR3 DNA follows: TGTGCCAGCAGCTTCGGACTGGCGGTGGGGACCCAGTACTTC. Its translation is CASSFGLAVGTQYF.

The CDR3 here is CASSQQGGANVLTF. The CDR3 DNA is TGTGCCAGCAGTCAACAAGGTGGGGCCAACGTCCTGACTTTC. The genes are TRBV28 and TRBJ2-6; D unclear. The germline CDR1 and CDR2 sequences are MDHEN and SYDVKM. This CDR3 contains 14 residues. The germline V and J ends were trimmed by 5 bases and 3 bases, with 8 bases remaining between them.

The rearrangement uses TRBV24-1 and TRBJ2-5; 8 positions agree with TRBD1. V lost 4 bases to trimming and J lost 1 base; unmatched junction nucleotides: 4. This CDR3 is 15 amino acids long. Germline-derived CDR1 and CDR2 are KGHDR and SFDVKD. CDR3 bases: TGTGCCACCAGTGACCTAACAGGGGGCCAAGAGACCCAGTACTTC. Protein sequence: CATSDLTGGQETQYF.

The gene calls are TRBV2 and TRBJ1-1; tentative D call: TRBD1 (5 bases). The CDR3 sequence is 12 residues long. Trimming cost V 11 bases and J 10 bases, with 20 bases left between them. From germline, CDR1 is SNHLY and CDR2 FYNNEI. In nucleotides, the CDR3 is TGTGCCCTCCTGGCCCGGGGGTATTCAGCTTTCTTT. Encoded protein: CALLARGYSAFF.

This chain uses TRBV19 with TRBJ2-2, with D unresolved. V was clipped by 2 bases and J by 0 bases, with 10 bases between them. The length of the CDR3 is 16 residues. The V gene's germline CDR1 is LNHDA and CDR2 SQIVND (reference sequence). CDR3 residues: CASSIFALANTGELFF. In nucleotides, the CDR3 is TGTGCCAGTAGTATATTCGCCCTCGCGAACACCGGGGAGCTGTTTTTT.

The V gene is TRBV19, the J gene TRBJ1-6; weak D call: TRBD1 (5 bases). V was clipped by 3 bases and J by 9 bases, with 12 bases between them. The CDR3 has 14 residues. From germline, CDR1 is LNHDA and CDR2 SQIVND (reference sequence). The CDR3 spells CASSMQGPTSPLHF. The CDR3 nucleotides read TGTGCCAGTAGTATGCAGGGTCCTACTTCACCCCTCCACTTT. Combining the CDR3 with reference TRBV19 and TRBJ1-6 gives the whole variable domain DGGITQSPKYLFRKEGQNVTLSCEQNLNHDAMYWYRQDPGQGLRLIYYSQIVNDFQKGDIAEGYSVSREKKESFPLTVTSAQKNPTAFYLCASSMQGPTSPLHFGNGTRLTVT.